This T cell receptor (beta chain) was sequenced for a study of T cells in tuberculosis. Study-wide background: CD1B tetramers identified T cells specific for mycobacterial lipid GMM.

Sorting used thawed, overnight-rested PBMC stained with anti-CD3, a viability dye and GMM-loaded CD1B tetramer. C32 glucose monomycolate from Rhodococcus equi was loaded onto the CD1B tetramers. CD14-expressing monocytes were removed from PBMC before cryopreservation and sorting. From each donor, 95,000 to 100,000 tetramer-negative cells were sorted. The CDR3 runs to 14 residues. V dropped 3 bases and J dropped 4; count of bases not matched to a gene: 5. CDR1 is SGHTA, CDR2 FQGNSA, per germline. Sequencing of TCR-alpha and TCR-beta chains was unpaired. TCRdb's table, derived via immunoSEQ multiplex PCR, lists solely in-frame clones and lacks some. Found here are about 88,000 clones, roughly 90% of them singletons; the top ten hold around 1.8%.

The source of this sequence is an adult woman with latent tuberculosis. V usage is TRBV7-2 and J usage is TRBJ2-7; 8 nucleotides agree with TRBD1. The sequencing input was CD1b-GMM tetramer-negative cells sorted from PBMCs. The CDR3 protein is CASSFYQGAYEQYF. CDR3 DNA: TGTGCCAGCAGCTTTTATCAGGGGGCGTACGAGCAGTACTTC.